Below are 16 T cell receptor beta chains sequenced from a single sample in a study of regulatory T cells in long-lasting Graves disease. Described time point: newly diagnosed GD, antithyroid drugs for less than 3 months. RNA extracted from PBMCs served as the sequencing template. Building the TCR beta libraries relied on iRepertoire HTBI primers, and CDR3 regions underwent Arm-PCR. TCRdb re-derived calls from the multiplex PCR reads in MiXCR, one entry per CDR3 protein. The sample has almost 450,000 distinct CDR3 sequences; about a sixth are singletons. These records were also assigned to another study, of T cells in Graves' hyperthyroidism and ophthalmopathy.

The source material was peripheral blood mononuclear cells (PBMCs), sampled at new diagnosis, from a patient treated with antithyroid drugs. These TCRs come from a woman aged 30 to 39 with Graves disease.

This clonotype was detected only a few times. This may arise from a read error, as a much more abundant clone is one base away. The genes are TRBV18 and TRBJ2-7, with 7 nucleotides matching TRBD2. The CDR3 totals 15 residues. Germline V gene sequence: CDR1 KGHSH, CDR2 LQKENI. V gave up 6 bases and J gave up 2 bases; unmatched junction bases: 10. The CDR3 region has the DNA TGTGCCAGCTCTCTAACGGGAGGAACCGCCTACGAGCAGTACTTC. It is translated as CASSLTGGTAYEQYF.

Ten or more counts support this clonotype. The chain has TRBV18 and TRBJ1-1, with D hard to call. This CDR3 is 12 amino acids long. Germline V gives CDR1 KGHSH, CDR2 LQKENI. V lost 6 bases and J lost 4, with 9 bases in between. The CDR3 nucleotides are TGTGCCAGCTCCCTTTACGCCACTGAAGCTTTCTTT. This translates into CASSLYATEAFF.

A word on this clonotype: This sequence is one base from a far larger clone and is likely a read error. The chain links TRBV7-8 to TRBJ2-1; D may correspond to TRBD1 or TRBD2 (5 bases each). The CDR3 has 14 amino acids. From germline, CDR1 is SGHVS and CDR2 FQNEAQ. V lost 5 bases and J 10 bases, leaving 18 bases between the germline ends. Written as DNA, the CDR3 is TGTGCCAGCAGCCTGCTGCGGGCAGGGTACGAGCAGTTCTTC. The encoded protein is CASSLLRAGYEQFF.

This clonotype was counted many times. V is TRBV9 and J is TRBJ2-1, with TRBD2 matching over 9 bases. V lost 3 bases to trimming and J lost 7 bases; unmatched junction nucleotides: 8. Per the germline V gene, CDR1 is SGDLS and CDR2 is YYNGEE. CDR3 length: 15 amino acids. The CDR3 protein is CASSAKRGRGNEQFF. The CDR3, as DNA: TGTGCCAGCAGCGCAAAACGCGGGAGGGGGAATGAGCAGTTCTTC.

This clonotype showed up just a few times. V and J are TRBV7-8 and TRBJ1-3; D remains unclear. This CDR3 is 14 amino acids long. Germline V lookup: CDR1 SGHVS, CDR2 FQNEAQ. Trimming took off 0 bases at V and 6 bases at J, with 9 bases between the two ends. CDR3 region: CASSLATVANTIYF. DNA for the CDR3: TGTGCCAGCAGCTTAGCAACGGTGGCAAACACCATATATTTT.

This clonotype was detected many times. The chain links TRBV7-2 to TRBJ2-3, with 9 positions matching TRBD1. The germline gives CDR1 SGHTA, CDR2 FQGNSA. Trimming took 5 bases from V and 5 from J; bases not matched to a gene: 8. The CDR3 contains 15 residues. In nucleotides, the CDR3 is TGTGCCAGCAGCCGACACAGGGGGCCCGGAGATACGCAGTATTTT. Translated: CASSRHRGPGDTQYF.

This clonotype showed up many times. The CDR3 bases are TGTGCCAGCAGTTCCCCAGTATCCTCCACAGATACGCAGTATTTT. Protein: CASSSPVSSTDTQYF. The rearrangement links TRBV6-5 to TRBJ2-3; D gene ambiguous. Germline assignment: CDR1 MNHEY and CDR2 SVGAGI. The CDR3 length is 15 residues. V lost 4 bases, J lost 2 bases, and 13 bases lay in between.

Ten or more counts support this clonotype. CDR3 sequence (DNA): TGTGCCAGCGGAATATGGTCGAATGAGCAGTTCTTC. Amino acids: CASGIWSNEQFF. The rearrangement links TRBV28 to TRBJ2-1; D unclear. The germline V gene encodes CDR1 MDHEN and CDR2 SYDVKM. V lost 8 bases to trimming and J lost 7 bases, with 12 bases between them. This CDR3 is built from 12 residues.

This clonotype was counted ten times or more. The chain carries TRBV18 and TRBJ2-3; D may match TRBD1 or TRBD2 (5 bases each). CDR1 KGHSH and CDR2 LQKENI come from the germline V gene. The length of the CDR3 is 15 residues. Trimming shortened V by 4 bases and J by 2 bases, and 13 bases separated the two germline ends. CDR3 region: CASSRDLGNTDTQYF. The CDR3 DNA reads TGTGCCAGCTCACGGGACCTTGGGAACACAGATACGCAGTATTTT.

This clonotype was recorded a few times. The chain links TRBV7-8 to TRBJ1-6; TRBD1 might be the D (6 bases). The CDR3 consists of 13 residues. Trimming cost V 6 bases and J 7 bases, with 10 bases left between them. Germline-derived CDR1 and CDR2 are SGHVS and FQNEAQ. CDR3 loop: CASRSGDNSPLHF. CDR3 DNA sequence: TGTGCCAGCAGGTCAGGGGACAATTCACCCCTCCACTTT.

This clonotype was seen ten or more times. The J gene is TRBJ2-5, the V gene TRBV6-2 or TRBV6-3, with 12 bases identical to TRBD2. V gave up 4 bases and J gave up 2 bases; unmatched junction bases: 14. Germline-derived CDR1 and CDR2 are MNHEY and SVGEGT. This CDR3 is 19 amino acids long. The CDR3 sequence: CASSLSGTSGRRRQETQYF. Written as DNA, the CDR3 is TGTGCCAGCAGTTTGTCCGGGACTAGCGGGCGACGGAGGCAAGAGACCCAGTACTTC.

This clonotype has more than one count but fewer than ten. The chain has TRBV19 and TRBJ1-1; D ambiguous. Trimming took 10 bases from V and 0 from J, leaving 21 bases between them. Germline V gene data show CDR1 as LNHDA and CDR2 as SQIVND (reference sequence). The CDR3 spans 16 residues. The CDR3 nucleotides read TGTGCCACCATTAACCGTCGTCCCGGAATGAACACTGAAGCTTTCTTT. Translation gives CATINRRPGMNTEAFF.

Note on this clonotype: A single base separates this from a much larger clone, so it may be a read error. The CDR3 ends on some other residue instead of the conserved phenylalanine or tryptophan, so this is likely a read error. This chain connects TRBV2 to TRBJ2-1; unclear D gene. The V gene lost 4 bases and the J gene lost 0 bases, with 19 bases spanning the gap. Per germline, CDR1 SNHLY and CDR2 FYNNEI. There are 18 residues in the CDR3. The CDR3 loop is CASSVQPSRGSSYNEQFS. Written as DNA, the CDR3 is TGTGCCAGCAGTGTCCAGCCATCTCGCGGAAGCTCCTACAATGAGCAGTTCTCC.

The sample holds a few counts of this clonotype. V gene TRBV6-2 or TRBV6-3 combines with J gene TRBJ2-1, with D tentatively TRBD1 (5 bases). V lost 8 bases and J lost 4, with 15 bases in between. The length of the CDR3 is 14 residues. Germline V gene sequence: CDR1 MNHEY, CDR2 SVGEGT. The CDR3 is CASLVGPTYNEQFF. The CDR3 nucleotides are TGTGCCAGCCTGGTGGGGCCCACTTACAATGAGCAGTTCTTC.

This clonotype was counted between two and nine times. A much larger clone lies a single base off, so this may be a read error. The V gene is TRBV12-3 or TRBV12-4, the J gene TRBJ2-1; D remains unclear. The J call may be wrong; the DNA end is better matched by TRBJ2-5. The CDR3 runs 13 residues. DNA for the CDR3: TGTGCCAGCAGTCCCCCCCCCACTGAGACCCAGTACTTC. Its protein product is CASSPPPTETQYF.

This clonotype was detected a few times. A much more abundant neighbour one base away suggests this may be a read error. The CDR3 DNA reads TGTGCCAGCAGTGGCCGGGGTGGAGACACTGGAGCTTTCTTT. It is translated as CASSGRGGDTGAFF. The V call is TRBV2, the J call TRBJ1-1; D unclear. The CDR3 runs to 14 residues. CDR1 SNHLY and CDR2 FYNNEI come from the germline V gene.